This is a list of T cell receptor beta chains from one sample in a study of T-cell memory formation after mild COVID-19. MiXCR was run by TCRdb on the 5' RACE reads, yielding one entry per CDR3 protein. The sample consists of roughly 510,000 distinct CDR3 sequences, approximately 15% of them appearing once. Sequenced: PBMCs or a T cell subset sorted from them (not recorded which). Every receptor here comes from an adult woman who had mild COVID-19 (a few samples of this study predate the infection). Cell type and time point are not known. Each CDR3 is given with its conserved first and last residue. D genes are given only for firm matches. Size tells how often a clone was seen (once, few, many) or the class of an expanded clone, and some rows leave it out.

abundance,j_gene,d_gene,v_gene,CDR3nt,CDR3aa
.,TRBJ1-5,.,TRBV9,TGTGCCAGCAGCGTAGGTCCAGGGGTTAGTCAGCCCCAGCATTTT,CASSVGPGVSQPQHF
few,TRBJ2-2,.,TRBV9,TGTGCCAGCATGGGAGTTGGGGAGCTGTTTTTT,CASMGVGELFF
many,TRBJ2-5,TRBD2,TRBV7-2,TGTGCCAGCAGCTTAGCGCGGCTAGCGGGGGGGAGGGAGACCCAGTACTTC,CASSLARLAGGRETQYF
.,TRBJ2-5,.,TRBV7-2,TGTGCCAGCAGCTCCCGGGACGCCCAAGAGACCCAGTACTTC,CASSSRDAQETQYF
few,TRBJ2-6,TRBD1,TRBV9,TGTGCCAGCAGCGTAGCTACAGGGGGCGCTGGGGCCAACGTCCTGACTTTC,CASSVATGGAGANVLTF
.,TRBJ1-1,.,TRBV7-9,TGTGCCAGCAGCTTAGACAGGGATGCTTTCTTT,CASSLDRDAFF
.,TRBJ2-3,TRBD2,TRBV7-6,TGTGCCAGCAGCAGACGGACTAGTCCACACACAGATACGCAGTATTTT,CASSRRTSPHTDTQYF
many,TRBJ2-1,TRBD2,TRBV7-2,TGTGCCAGCAGCTCAACTAGCGGTAGCTCCTACAATGAGCAGTTCTTC,CASSSTSGSSYNEQFF
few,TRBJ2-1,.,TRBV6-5,TGTGCCAGCAGGTCGACCCAAGGCAATGAGCAGTTCTTC,CASRSTQGNEQFF
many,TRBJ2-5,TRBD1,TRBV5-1,TGCGCCAGCAGCCCCGGACAGGGACAAGAGACCCAGTACTTC,CASSPGQGQETQYF
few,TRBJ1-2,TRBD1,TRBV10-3,TGTGCCATCAGTGAGAAGGGGGCTGGCTATGGCTACACCTTC,CAISEKGAGYGYTF
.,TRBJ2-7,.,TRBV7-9,TGTGCCAGCAGCTTTGAACAGGGCTACGAGCAGTACTTC,CASSFEQGYEQYF
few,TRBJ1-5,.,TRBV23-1,TGCGCCAGCAGTCAACAGGCGGGCGGTCAGCCCCAGCATTTT,CASSQQAGGQPQHF
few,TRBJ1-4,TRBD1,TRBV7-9,TGTGCCAGCAGCTCCTACAGGGGGCGGCTGGATGAAAAACTGTTTTTT,CASSSYRGRLDEKLFF